This T cell receptor beta chain was profiled in a study of cytomegalovirus exposure and HLA in healthy donors. Germline loops: CDR1 MDHEN, CDR2 SYDVKM. The CDR3 has 13 residues. Trimming took 7 bases from V and 6 from J, leaving 12 bases between them. PCR primers comprised 60 Vbeta and 13 Jbeta primers. Data came from immunoSEQ multiplex PCR; TCRdb stores just in-frame clones and leaves some out. The profile shows about 140,000 clones, around four fifths of them singletons. This chain connects TRBV28 to TRBJ2-2; D unresolved. The TCR sequence derives from a man younger than 45 in good health and CMV-seronegative. Sequenced input: PBMCs. The CDR3 region is CASKRGGAGELFF. The CDR3, as DNA: TGTGCCAGCAAAAGAGGTGGAGCCGGGGAGCTGTTTTTT.